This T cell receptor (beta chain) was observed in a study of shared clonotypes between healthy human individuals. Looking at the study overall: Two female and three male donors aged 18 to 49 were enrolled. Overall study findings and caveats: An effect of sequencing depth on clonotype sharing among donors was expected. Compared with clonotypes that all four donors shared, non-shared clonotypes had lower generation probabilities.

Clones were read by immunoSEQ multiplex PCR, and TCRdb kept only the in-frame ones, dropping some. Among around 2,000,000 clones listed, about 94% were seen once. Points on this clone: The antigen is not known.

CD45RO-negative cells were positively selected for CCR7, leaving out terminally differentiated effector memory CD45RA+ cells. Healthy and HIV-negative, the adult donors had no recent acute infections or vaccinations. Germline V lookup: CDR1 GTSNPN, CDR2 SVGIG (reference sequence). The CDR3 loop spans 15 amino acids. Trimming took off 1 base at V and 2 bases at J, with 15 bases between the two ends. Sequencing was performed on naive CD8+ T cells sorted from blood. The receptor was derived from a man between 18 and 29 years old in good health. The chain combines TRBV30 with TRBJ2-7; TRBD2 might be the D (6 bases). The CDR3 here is CAWSEDLGGAYEQYF. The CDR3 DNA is TGTGCCTGGAGTGAAGACCTCGGAGGGGCCTACGAGCAGTACTTC.